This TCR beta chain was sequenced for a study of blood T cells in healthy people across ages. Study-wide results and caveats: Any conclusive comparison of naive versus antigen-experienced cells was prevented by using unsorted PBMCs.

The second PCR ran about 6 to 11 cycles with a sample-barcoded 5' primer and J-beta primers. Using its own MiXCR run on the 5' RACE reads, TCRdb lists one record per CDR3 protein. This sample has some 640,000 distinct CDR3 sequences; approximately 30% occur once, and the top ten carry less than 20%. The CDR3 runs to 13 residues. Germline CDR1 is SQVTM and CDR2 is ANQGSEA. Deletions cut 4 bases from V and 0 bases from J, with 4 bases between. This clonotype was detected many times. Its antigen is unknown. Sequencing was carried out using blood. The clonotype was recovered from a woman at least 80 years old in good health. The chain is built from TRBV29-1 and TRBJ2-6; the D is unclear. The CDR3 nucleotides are TGCAGCGTTGCTGCCTCTGGGGCCAACGTCCTGACTTTC. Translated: CSVAASGANVLTF.